This T cell receptor beta chain was sequenced during a study of T cell responses to AZD1222 COVID-19 vaccine. Whole-study findings and limits: Of spike-specific TCRs, nearly half reportedly target regions left unmutated in variants.

Sequenced by immunoSEQ multiplex PCR; TCRdb stores in-frame clones only, minus some. The data contain 100,000 to 150,000 clones, 85% to 90% of them singletons. The germline V gene has CDR1 GTSNPN and CDR2 SVGIG (reference sequence). Deletions cut 3 bases from V and 4 bases from J, with 7 bases between. The CDR3 has 12 amino acids. A few counts support this clone. No antigen is known for it. The chain uses TRBV30 and TRBJ1-3, with D perhaps TRBD1 (5 bases). Sequencing was performed on peripheral blood, taken 28 days after the second AZD1222 dose. This TCR came from an adult who received the AZD1222 COVID-19 vaccine. The CDR3 nucleotides are TGTGCCTGGAGGGACAAGGGAAACACCATATATTTT. Its translation is CAWRDKGNTIYF.